This TCR beta chain comes out of a study of OX40 agonist ivuxolimab in advanced cancers. Study in general: Those treated in dose escalation had hepatocellular carcinoma, melanoma, renal cell cancer or head and neck cancer.

General study points: Partly responding patients at 0.1-3.0 mg/kg showed some of the smallest clonal expansion. Low normalized T-cell clonal expansion also characterized some of the nonresponders. The study found that CD8+ T cells averaged more expanded clones than CD4+.

The germline V gene encodes CDR1 MGHRA and CDR2 YSYEKL. The CDR3 totals 17 residues. The J segment lost 1 base and the V segment lost 6 bases, leaving 7 bases of the junction unmatched. This clone has a single count. The antigen is undetermined. Some clones are missing from TCRdb's copy, which holds only in-frame ones; the method was immunoSEQ multiplex PCR. The sample includes 90,000 or so clones, 80% to 90% of them seen just once. The sequence came from an adult with an advanced solid tumor such as melanoma, head and neck, liver or kidney cancer. This chain joins TRBV4-1 and TRBJ2-6; 9 positions match TRBD1. This specimen was CD4+ or CD8+ T cells sorted from blood, taken in a trial of the OX40 agonist ivuxolimab. CDR3 in DNA: TGCGCCAGCAGGCCGGGACAGGGAGTTTCTGGGGCCAACGTCCTGACTTTC. Its translation: CASRPGQGVSGANVLTF.